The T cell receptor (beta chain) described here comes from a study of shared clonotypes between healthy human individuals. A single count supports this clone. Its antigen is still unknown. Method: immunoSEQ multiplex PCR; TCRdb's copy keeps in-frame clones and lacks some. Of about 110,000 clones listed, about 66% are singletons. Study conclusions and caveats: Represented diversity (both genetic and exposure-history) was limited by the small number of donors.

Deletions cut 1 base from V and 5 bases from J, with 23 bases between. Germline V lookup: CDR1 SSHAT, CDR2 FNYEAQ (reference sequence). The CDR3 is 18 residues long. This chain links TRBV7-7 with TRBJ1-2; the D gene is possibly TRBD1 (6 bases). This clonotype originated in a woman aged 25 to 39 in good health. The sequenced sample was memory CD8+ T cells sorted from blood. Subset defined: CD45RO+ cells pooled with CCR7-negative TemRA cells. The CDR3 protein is CASSLDPLTTGARYGYTF. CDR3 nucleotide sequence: TGTGCCAGCAGCTTAGACCCACTTACGACAGGCGCGAGGTATGGCTACACCTTC.